This is a list of T cell receptor beta chains from one sample in a study of shared clonotypes between healthy human individuals. Profiled with immunoSEQ multiplex PCR; TCRdb holds only in-frame clones, not every one. The sample includes about 730,000 clones, 72% seen only once; the top ten take under 2%. The sample consisted of memory CD4+ T cells sorted from blood. All receptors come from a woman aged 30 to 39 in good health. The CDR3 runs from the conserved cysteine through the conserved F or W. A D gene is named only where the DNA matches it firmly. Expanded clones get a size class; other rows say once, few or many, or leave the size out.

J,D,size,V,length,CDR3,DNA
TRBJ2-1,NA,NA,TRBV28,16,CASSMERARVYNEQFF,TGTGCCAGCAGCATGGAGCGCGCTCGGGTTTACAATGAGCAGTTCTTC
TRBJ2-3,NA,few,TRBV30,15,CAWGGSLGRTDTQYF,TGTGCCTGGGGCGGGTCCCTTGGGCGCACAGATACGCAGTATTTT
TRBJ2-7,TRBD2,few,TRBV5-1,14,CASSLGTSGHEQYF,TGCGCCAGCAGCTTGGGGACTAGCGGGCACGAGCAGTACTTC
TRBJ2-7,NA,NA,TRBV6-5,12,CASHGLSYEQYF,TGTGCCAGCCACGGACTAAGCTACGAGCAGTACTTC
TRBJ2-2,NA,NA,TRBV2,12,CASSPEGGELFF,TGTGCCAGCAGCCCGGAGGGCGGGGAGCTGTTTTTT
TRBJ2-7,NA,NA,TRBV28,12,CASSTRAYEQYF,TGTGCCAGCTCAACCCGGGCCTACGAGCAGTACTTC
TRBJ2-7,TRBD2,NA,TRBV7-2,14,CASSFGGMVGEQYF,TGTGCCAGCAGCTTCGGGGGGATGGTTGGGGAGCAGTACTTC
TRBJ1-3,TRBD1,NA,TRBV25-1,15,CASSGGQGRGNTIYF,TGTGCCAGCAGTGGCGGACAGGGGCGAGGAAACACCATATATTTT
TRBJ1-3,NA,NA,TRBV11-2,14,CASSLGAAGNTIYF,TGTGCCAGCAGCTTAGGGGCAGCTGGAAACACCATATATTTT
TRBJ2-7,TRBD2,NA,TRBV10-1,14,CASSAAGGPREQYF,TGCGCCAGCAGTGCAGCGGGAGGGCCGCGGGAGCAGTACTTC
TRBJ2-1,TRBD2,NA,TRBV29-1,16,CSVRLAGGRLNNEQFF,TGCAGCGTTCGACTAGCGGGAGGGCGATTGAACAATGAGCAGTTCTTC
TRBJ1-5,TRBD1,NA,TRBV6-5,14,CASSRTGTNQPQHF,TGTGCCAGCAGCAGGACAGGTACTAATCAGCCCCAGCATTTT
TRBJ1-2,TRBD1,NA,TRBV19,14,CASTRDRPNYGYTF,TGTGCCAGTACCCGGGACAGGCCTAACTATGGCTACACCTTC
TRBJ1-3,NA,once,TRBV7-6,16,CASSSIPGFTGNTIYF,TGTGCCAGCAGCTCAATTCCAGGGTTTACTGGAAACACCATATATTTT
TRBJ2-3,TRBD2,NA,TRBV19,14,CASSGTRGVDTQYF,TGTGCCAGTAGCGGGACCCGGGGGGTAGATACGCAGTATTTT
TRBJ2-2,TRBD2,once,TRBV6-4,16,CASSDSLAGNTGELFF,TGTGCCAGCAGTGACTCGTTAGCGGGGAACACCGGGGAGCTGTTTTTT
TRBJ1-2,NA,NA,TRBV6-5,15,CASSYAAGAFYGYTF,TGTGCCAGCAGTTACGCTGCAGGAGCCTTCTATGGCTACACCTTC
TRBJ2-2,NA,NA,TRBV7-3,14,CASSSDPRTGELFF,TGTGCCAGCAGCTCAGACCCCCGCACCGGGGAGCTGTTTTTT
TRBJ1-3,NA,NA,TRBV6-1,14,CASSVQASGNTIYF,TGTGCCAGCAGTGTTCAGGCCTCTGGAAACACCATATATTTT
TRBJ1-3,NA,NA,TRBV7-2,14,CASSTGTSGNTIYF,TGTGCCAGCAGCACCGGGACATCAGGAAACACCATATATTTT